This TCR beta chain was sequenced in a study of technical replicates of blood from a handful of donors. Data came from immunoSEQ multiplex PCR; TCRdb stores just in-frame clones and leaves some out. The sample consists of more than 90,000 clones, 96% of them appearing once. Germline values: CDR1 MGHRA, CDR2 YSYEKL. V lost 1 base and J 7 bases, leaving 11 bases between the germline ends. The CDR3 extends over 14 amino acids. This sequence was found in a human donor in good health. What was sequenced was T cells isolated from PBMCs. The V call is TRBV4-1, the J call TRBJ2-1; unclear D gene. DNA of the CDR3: TGCGCCAGCAGCCAAGTGGGCCACCGAAATGAGCAGTTCTTC. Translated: CASSQVGHRNEQFF.